Detailed here is one T cell receptor beta chain. The target antigen is unknown. Every subset had its genomic DNA shared out evenly among several immunoSEQ plates. Clones were sequenced by immunoSEQ multiplex PCR, and TCRdb holds only the in-frame ones, with some missing. The table has roughly 2,000,000 clones, over 85% seen once. Cells designated naive CD8 were CD45RO-negative and were positively selected for CCR7, with terminally differentiated effector memory CD45RA+ cells excluded. Trimming took 5 bases from V and 5 from J; bases not matched to a gene: 22. CDR3 size: 19 residues. In germline, CDR1 is SEHNR, CDR2 FQNEAQ (reference sequence). The data were taken from a study of shared clonotypes between healthy human individuals. Broader study findings: Memory subsets had estimated richness that was generally smaller than that of naive subsets.

This rearrangement joins TRBV7-9 to TRBJ2-5; 8 bases agree with TRBD2. This sequence was found in a man between 18 and 29 years old in good health. The sample comprised naive CD8+ T cells sorted from blood. The chain's CDR3 is CASSPGTSREALGRETQYF. The CDR3 DNA reads as TGTGCCAGCAGCCCCGGGACTAGTCGGGAGGCTCTGGGCCGGGAGACCCAGTACTTC.